Listed here are 24 T cell receptor beta chains from one sample, sequenced in a study of blood T cell repertoires in COVID-19. Some clones are missing from TCRdb's copy, which holds only in-frame ones; the method was immunoSEQ multiplex PCR. The sample consists of approximately 320,000 clones, under 95% of them appearing once. Sequencing input: PBMCs or T cells enriched from blood (not recorded which). The receptors stem from a man aged 55 to 70 who had recovered from COVID-19.

This clone was recorded once. CDR3 amino acids: CARRSGILGPTIYNEQFF. In DNA form, the CDR3 reads TGTGCCAGGAGAAGCGGGATCCTTGGCCCAACCATCTACAATGAGCAGTTCTTC. V is TRBV21-1 and J is TRBJ2-1; the table's TRBD2 call for D was not verified on the DNA. TRBV21-1 is recorded as a pseudogene. CDR3 length equals 18 residues.

V is TRBV9 and J is TRBJ1-4; D uncertain. Trimming left V 1 base short and J 0 bases short, with 4 bases between. CDR1 and CDR2 from the germline V gene are SGDLS and YYNGEE. The CDR3 extends over 14 amino acids. CDR3 region: CASSVRATNEKLFF. The CDR3 DNA sequence: TGTGCCAGCAGCGTACGGGCAACTAATGAAAAACTGTTTTTT.

The chain links TRBV7-3 to TRBJ1-1; D call uncertain. CDR1 SGHTA and CDR2 FQGTGA come from the germline V gene. V was trimmed by 5 bases and J by 1 base, leaving 11 bases between them. The CDR3 consists of 14 residues. CDR3 protein: CASSPEPTNTEAFF. The CDR3 DNA sequence: TGTGCCAGCAGCCCGGAGCCCACGAACACTGAAGCTTTCTTT. Together with reference TRBV7-3 and TRBJ1-1, the CDR3 gives the full variable domain: GAGVSQTPSNKVTEKGKYVELRCDPISGHTALYWYRQSLGQGPEFLIYFQGTGAADDSGLPNDRFFAVRPEGSVSTLKIQRTERGDSAVYLCASSPEPTNTEAFFGQGTRLTVV.

The rearrangement links TRBV5-1 to TRBJ1-1, with TRBD1 as a possible D gene (5 bases). The germline V gene encodes CDR1 SGHRS and CDR2 YFSETQ. The CDR3 has 12 residues. The V end lost 7 bases, the J end lost 3 bases, and 10 bases lay between the germline ends. CDR3 bases: TGCGCCAGCGGGACTACGGACACTGAAGCTTTCTTT. It specifies CASGTTDTEAFF.

The chain couples TRBV6-5 to TRBJ2-3; the match to TRBD2 covers 10 bases. The CDR3 totals 15 residues. V lost 9 bases and J lost 5; bases outside the gene matches: 11. CDR1 and CDR2 (germline): MNHEY, SVGAGI. CDR3 residues: CASLRSSGRIDTQYF. The CDR3 bases are TGTGCCAGTTTAAGGTCTAGCGGGAGAATAGATACGCAGTATTTT.

This chain uses TRBV19 with TRBJ2-2; D is unclear. The V gene lost 3 bases and the J gene lost 4 bases, with 9 bases spanning the gap. The CDR3 totals 14 residues. Germline CDR1 reads LNHDA; CDR2 reads SQIVND (reference sequence). In nucleotides, the CDR3 is TGTGCCAGTAGTATTTCGGTAGCCACCGGGGAGCTGTTTTTT. It codes for CASSISVATGELFF.

The chain couples TRBV30 to TRBJ1-6; possible D gene TRBD1, 6 bases. Germline V gene sequence: CDR1 GTSNPN, CDR2 SVGIG (reference sequence). This CDR3 has 14 residues. V lost 1 base to trimming and J lost 9 bases, with 13 bases between them. The CDR3 DNA is TGTGCCTGGAGTGCTGTGTCAGGGGTTTCACCCCTCCACTTT. It yields the protein CAWSAVSGVSPLHF.

The chain joins TRBV7-9 to TRBJ1-1; 8 positions agree with TRBD1. CDR1 is SEHNR and CDR2 is FQNEAQ in the germline V gene (reference sequence). The CDR3 is 14 amino acids. V was pared by 6 bases and J by 6 bases, with 9 bases of the junction left unmatched. CDR3 protein: CASRDQGALAEAFF. As DNA, the CDR3 is TGTGCCAGCAGGGACCAGGGGGCGTTGGCTGAAGCTTTCTTT.

The chain recombines TRBV19 with TRBJ1-6; perhaps TRBD1 as D (5 bases). The germline V gene has CDR1 LNHDA and CDR2 SQIVND (reference sequence). The CDR3 spans 15 residues. Trimming left V 1 base short and J 7 bases short, with 11 bases between. CDR3 in amino acids: CASSIAPTGNSPLHF. CDR3 DNA: TGTGCCAGTAGTATAGCCCCAACAGGAAATTCACCCCTCCACTTT.

V and J are TRBV10-3 and TRBJ2-5, with 9 bases matching TRBD1. V lost 4 bases and J lost 1; bases outside the gene matches: 1. The germline CDR1 and CDR2 sequences are ENHRY and SYGVKD. The CDR3 is 14 residues long. In DNA, the CDR3 is TGTGCCATCAGTGCGGGACAGGGCCAAGAGACCCAGTACTTC. This translates into CAISAGQGQETQYF.

The chain uses TRBV2 and TRBJ1-2; D not resolved. Germline V gene lookup returns CDR1 SNHLY and CDR2 FYNNEI. This CDR3 region has 11 residues. The V end was cut by 4 bases, the J end by 8 bases, with 8 bases between. CDR3 loop: CASSARYGYTF. The CDR3 DNA follows: TGTGCCAGCAGTGCCAGGTACGGCTACACCTTC.

The chain is built from TRBV19 and TRBJ2-4; D gene uncertain. V was clipped by 6 bases and J by 0 bases, with 9 bases between them. The germline V gene encodes CDR1 LNHDA and CDR2 SQIVND (reference sequence). The CDR3 has 14 residues. CDR3 in DNA: TGTGCCAGTAGAAAGTCCGGAGCCAAAAACATTCAGTACTTC. This gives the protein CASRKSGAKNIQYF.

The chain links TRBV10-1 to TRBJ2-3; D is possibly TRBD1 (6 bases). V lost 5 bases to trimming and J lost 4 bases, with 16 bases between them. The CDR3 extends over 15 amino acids. The V gene's germline CDR1 is WNHNN and CDR2 SYGVQD (reference sequence). The CDR3 reads CASSKGQANADTQYF. The CDR3 nucleotides read TGCGCCAGCAGTAAGGGACAAGCTAACGCAGATACGCAGTATTTT.

The chain recombines TRBV7-9 with TRBJ1-6; D possibly corresponds to TRBD1 (5 bases). This CDR3 contains 13 residues. The V end lost 3 bases, the J end lost 9 bases, and 9 bases lay between the germline ends. Germline values: CDR1 SEHNR, CDR2 FQNEAQ (reference sequence). The CDR3: CASSFREASPLHF. DNA of the CDR3: TGTGCCAGCAGCTTCAGGGAGGCTTCACCCCTCCACTTT.

The chain couples TRBV5-6 to TRBJ1-1; D remains unclear. V lost 2 bases and J lost 6, with 11 bases in between. The germline V gene encodes CDR1 SGHDT and CDR2 YYEEEE. This CDR3 has 13 amino acids. CDR3 bases: TGTGCCAGCAGCTTACTCGGTGGTTCTGAAGCTTTCTTT. This codes for CASSLLGGSEAFF.

The chain has TRBV5-6 and TRBJ1-2, with 9 bases lining up with TRBD1. This CDR3 spans 14 amino acids. Germline CDR1 and CDR2: SGHDT and YYEEEE. Trimming cost V 4 bases and J 6 bases; bases outside gene matches: 7. The CDR3 here is CASSEQGAHDGYTF. In DNA, the CDR3 is TGTGCCAGCAGCGAACAGGGGGCTCACGATGGCTACACCTTC. Based on the CDR3 plus reference TRBV5-6 and TRBJ1-2, the full variable domain is DAGVTQSPTHLIKTRGQQVTLRCSPKSGHDTVSWYQQALGQGPQFIFQYYEEEERQRGNFPDRFSGHQFPNYSSELNVNALLLGDSALYLCASSEQGAHDGYTFGSGTRLTVV.

CDR3 sequence: CASSLIPWNTEAFF. DNA for the CDR3: TGTGCCAGCAGCTTAATCCCGTGGAACACTGAAGCTTTCTTT. The chain recombines TRBV7-3 with TRBJ1-1; no firm D call. Germline CDR1 reads SGHTA; CDR2 reads FQGTGA. V lost 1 base to trimming and J lost 1 base, with 7 bases between them. The CDR3 consists of 14 residues.

The chain recombines TRBV28 with TRBJ1-2, with 9 nucleotides matching TRBD1. The CDR3 is made up of 17 amino acids. The germline gives CDR1 MDHEN, CDR2 SYDVKM. Germline trimming cut 7 bases from V and 4 bases from J; bases unmatched to any gene: 16. The CDR3 here is CASTLVWGRDRVYGYTF. The DNA for the CDR3 is TGTGCCAGCACCCTAGTTTGGGGGAGGGACAGGGTCTATGGCTACACCTTC.

This clone was counted once. This chain connects TRBV27 to TRBJ2-7; 11 bases fit TRBD1. V was clipped by 4 bases and J by 6 bases; unmatched bases: 5. This CDR3 spans 14 amino acids. Germline V gene data show CDR1 as MNHEY and CDR2 as SMNVEV (reference sequence). This chain's CDR3 is CASSYKDRGLEQYF. Here the CDR3 DNA reads TGTGCCAGCAGTTACAAGGACAGGGGGCTCGAGCAGTACTTC.

This clone was recorded a few times. The V gene is TRBV2, the J gene TRBJ2-7; a weak D match, TRBD1 (6 bases). The V end was cut by 6 bases, the J end by 0 bases, with 15 bases between. The CDR3 has 15 residues. Germline lookup yields CDR1 SNHLY and CDR2 FYNNEI. The CDR3 DNA sequence: TGTGCCAGCAGCCCGACAGGTCTCACCTCCTACGAGCAGTACTTC. Its translation: CASSPTGLTSYEQYF.

The chain carries TRBV6-5 and TRBJ2-7, with D possibly matching TRBD1 (6 bases). This CDR3 has 15 residues. Trimming removed 0 bases from V and 5 bases from J, with 14 bases in between. CDR1 MNHEY and CDR2 SVGAGI come from the germline V gene. The CDR3 bases are TGTGCCAGCAGTTACTCAAGCAGGGGCTATGACGAGCAGTACTTC. This codes for CASSYSSRGYDEQYF.

The chain carries TRBV4-2 and TRBJ2-1; D is unresolved. V was shortened by 0 bases and J by 0 bases, with 12 bases between the two germline ends. Germline CDR1 reads LGHNA; CDR2 reads YNFKEQ. CDR3 length equals 17 residues. The CDR3 DNA sequence: TGTGCCAGCAGCCAAGATGCCCACTCGGGCTCCTACAATGAGCAGTTCTTC. Translation gives CASSQDAHSGSYNEQFF.

The chain is built from TRBV21-1 and TRBJ1-5. TRBV21-1 is shown as a pseudogene. The CDR3 runs 16 residues. The CDR3 nucleotides are TGTGCCAGCACCGGAGGAGGGTACTTGCCGAATCAGCCCCAGCATTTT. It translates to CASTGGGYLPNQPQHF.

This clone was counted once. The rearrangement uses TRBV29-1 and TRBJ2-2; maybe TRBD2 (5 bases). Trimming shortened V by 3 bases and J by 4 bases, and 15 bases separated the two germline ends. This CDR3 is 15 amino acids long. Germline V CDR1 and CDR2: SQVTM, ANQGSEA. In nucleotides, the CDR3 is TGCAGCGTTGAGGGTGTGAACGGGATCACCGGGGAGCTGTTTTTT. Protein: CSVEGVNGITGELFF.